This entry lists 12 T cell receptor beta chains sequenced from one sample in a study of somatic mutations in cytotoxic T cells in rheumatoid arthritis. Profiling relied on immunoSEQ multiplex PCR, and the TCRdb table lists in-frame clones only, not all of them. Seen here are 15,000 to 20,000 clones, approximately 77% observed once, and the top ten hold roughly 12%. Sample: CD8+ T cells sorted from blood. The receptors derive from an adult with rheumatoid arthritis.

The chain carries TRBV5-6 and TRBJ1-1; D not certain. Germline CDR1 and CDR2: SGHDT and YYEEEE. V was cut by 1 base and J by 2 bases, with 15 bases left in between. The CDR3 is 16 amino acids. The CDR3, as DNA: TGTGCCAGCAGCTTGCGTTTGTTCCAACCAAACACTGAAGCTTTCTTT. It yields the protein CASSLRLFQPNTEAFF. The variable domain in full, with the rest retrieved from reference TRBV5-6 and TRBJ1-1, is DAGVTQSPTHLIKTRGQQVTLRCSPKSGHDTVSWYQQALGQGPQFIFQYYEEEERQRGNFPDRFSGHQFPNYSSELNVNALLLGDSALYLCASSLRLFQPNTEAFFGQGTRLTVV.

The sample holds one count of this clone. This chain uses TRBV28 with TRBJ1-4; D possibly corresponds to TRBD1 (6 bases). Trimming stripped 6 bases from V and 6 bases from J, with 14 bases between. Germline values: CDR1 MDHEN, CDR2 SYDVKM. The CDR3 runs to 14 residues. As DNA, the CDR3 is TGTGCCAGCAGGGATACAGGGTACGATGAAAAACTGTTTTTT. Protein sequence: CASRDTGYDEKLFF.

V and J are TRBV5-4 and TRBJ1-6; 8 nucleotides line up with TRBD1. Germline V gene lookup returns CDR1 SGHNT and CDR2 YYREEE (reference sequence). The length of the CDR3 is 16 residues. V lost 3 bases and J lost 9; bases outside the gene matches: 11. The CDR3 here is CASSSLETGVSSPLHF. For the CDR3, the DNA is TGTGCCAGCAGCTCACTTGAGACAGGGGTGAGTTCACCCCTCCACTTT.

This sequence joins TRBV28 and TRBJ1-5; the D gene is possibly TRBD1 (5 bases). Looked up from germline, CDR1 is MDHEN and CDR2 is SYDVKM. The CDR3 is made up of 13 amino acids. Trimming left V 2 bases short and J 10 bases short, with 12 bases between. For the CDR3, the DNA is TGTGCCAGCAGTTTAGGGGGACGGACACCCCAGCATTTT. This encodes CASSLGGRTPQHF.

This chain joins TRBV5-1 and TRBJ2-3; 14 positions match TRBD2. CDR3 length: 23 amino acids. Trimming cost V 3 bases and J 1 base; bases outside gene matches: 22. Per the germline V gene, CDR1 is SGHRS and CDR2 is YFSETQ. The CDR3 sequence is CASSSPTGRTSGGPCAGTDTQYF. CDR3 nucleotide sequence: TGCGCCAGCAGCTCACCGACAGGGCGGACTAGCGGGGGGCCGTGCGCTGGCACAGATACGCAGTATTTT. Full variable domain (rest looked up from reference TRBV5-1 and TRBJ2-3): KAGVTQTPRYLIKTRGQQVTLSCSPISGHRSVSWYQQTPGQGLQFLFEYFSETQRNKGNFPGRFSGRQFSNSRSEMNVSTLELGDSALYLCASSSPTGRTSGGPCAGTDTQYFGPGTRLTVL.

The chain joins TRBV6-1 to TRBJ2-1; D perhaps matches TRBD2 (6 bases). Germline V CDR1 and CDR2: MNHNS, SASEGT. The CDR3 is 15 amino acids. V shed 4 bases and J shed 8 bases, with 18 bases lying between them. CDR3 region: CASSVRRGWFDEQFF. In DNA form, the CDR3 reads TGTGCCAGCAGTGTTAGGCGGGGCTGGTTTGATGAGCAGTTCTTC.

The chain links TRBV5-1 to TRBJ1-3; D uncertain. Germline-derived CDR1 and CDR2 are SGHRS and YFSETQ. Deletions cut 6 bases from V and 6 bases from J, with 22 bases between. The CDR3 has 16 residues. CDR3 DNA sequence: TGCGCCAGCACCAAAGGTTCCCCTACGAGAGAAAACACCATATATTTT. Protein product: CASTKGSPTRENTIYF.

The chain is built from TRBV7-9 and TRBJ1-2; D is uncertain. The V gene lost 1 base and the J gene lost 0 bases, with 9 bases spanning the gap. This CDR3 contains 15 residues. Germline V gene lookup returns CDR1 SEHNR and CDR2 FQNEAQ (reference sequence). This CDR3 reads CASSLVDAPNYGYTF. CDR3 DNA: TGTGCCAGCAGCTTAGTGGACGCACCTAACTATGGCTACACCTTC.

This sequence joins TRBV7-6 and TRBJ2-1; the match to TRBD2 covers 10 bases. Germline V gene sequence: CDR1 SGHVS, CDR2 FNYEAQ. There are 16 residues in the CDR3. Losses at the gene ends were 1 base for V and 4 bases for J; bases not matched to a gene: 4. The CDR3 reads CASSLGGLAAYNEQFF. The CDR3 coding sequence is TGTGCCAGCAGCTTAGGTGGACTAGCGGCTTACAATGAGCAGTTCTTC.

The chain uses TRBV5-1 and TRBJ2-2; perhaps TRBD2 as D (5 bases). Germline V gives CDR1 SGHRS, CDR2 YFSETQ. V was shortened by 7 bases and J by 6 bases, with 19 bases between the two germline ends. The length of the CDR3 is 15 residues. In nucleotides, the CDR3 is TGCGCCAGCGCCACAGATCCGGGGTTGGCCGGGGAGCTGTTTTTT. It encodes CASATDPGLAGELFF.

The chain joins TRBV19 to TRBJ1-6; the match to TRBD1 covers 8 bases. Germline CDR1 reads LNHDA; CDR2 reads SQIVND (reference sequence). Trimming at V came to 6 bases and at J to 4 bases, leaving 2 bases not matched to a gene. The CDR3 spans 14 residues. The CDR3 region is CASRGTGYNSPLHF. The CDR3 coding sequence is TGTGCCAGTAGGGGGACAGGTTATAATTCACCCCTCCACTTT.

The gene calls are TRBV4-1 and TRBJ1-5; 9 positions agree with TRBD1. This CDR3 comprises 16 residues. V lost 0 bases and J lost 4; bases outside the gene matches: 4. Looked up from germline, CDR1 is MGHRA and CDR2 is YSYEKL. The CDR3 DNA reads as TGCGCCAGCAGCCAAGAACCGGGACAGGGAAATCAGCCCCAGCATTTT. Translation: CASSQEPGQGNQPQHF.